The rows below give T cell receptor beta chains drawn from one sample of a study of post-analysis software for immune sequencing data. TCRdb re-analysed the PCR reads in MiXCR, keeping a single row per CDR3 protein. Of fewer than 850,000 distinct CDR3 sequences in the sample, roughly 30% are singletons; the top ten hold 0.5% to 0.6%. The material sequenced was blood. These TCRs come from a girl between 10 and 17 years old with multiple sclerosis. Each CDR3 is given with its conserved first and last residue. D genes are given only for firm matches. Size is stated for part of the rows, as once, few or many counts, or as a class when the clone is expanded.

few | TRBJ1-1 | TRBV29-1 | - | TGCAGCGCCCCTGAGGGAGGGGACACTGAAGCTTTCTTT | CSAPEGGDTEAFF
few | TRBJ2-7 | TRBV12-3/TRBV12-4 | TRBD2 | TGTGCCACAGGCGGGGGTCCCTACGAGCAGTACTTC | CATGGGPYEQYF
- | TRBJ1-2 | TRBV24-1 | - | TGTGCCACCAGTGATCCTACGGGCGCCTGGACGGGCTACACCTTC | CATSDPTGAWTGYTF
- | TRBJ2-1 | TRBV10-1 | - | TGCGCCAGCAGGTCCCTCCTAGGGGAAAGCTCCTACAATGAGCAGTTCTTC | CASRSLLGESSYNEQFF
- | TRBJ2-1 | TRBV28 | - | TGTGCCAGCAGTTTGATGATAGCGTCTAACAATGAGCAGTTCTTC | CASSLMIASNNEQFF
few | TRBJ2-1 | TRBV28 | TRBD1 | TGTGCCAGCAACCAACCCGGAAGGACAGGGTGGAATGAGCAGTTCTTC | CASNQPGRTGWNEQFF
few | TRBJ1-1 | TRBV29-1 | TRBD1 | TGCAGCGTTGACCCACAGGGGAGGTACACTGAAGCTTTCTTT | CSVDPQGRYTEAFF
few | TRBJ2-1 | TRBV28 | - | TGTGCCAGCCGCAAGGGGGTTTCCTACAATGAGCAGTTCTTC | CASRKGVSYNEQFF
few | TRBJ2-5 | TRBV20-1 | - | TGCAGTGCTAGTCGGGACCCACAAGAGACCCAGTACTTC | CSASRDPQETQYF
- | TRBJ1-1 | TRBV20-1 | - | TGCAGTGCTACCGTGCCAGGGTCATTGGCTGAAGCTTTCTTT | CSATVPGSLAEAFF
few | TRBJ2-4 | TRBV20-1 | TRBD2 | TGCAGTGCTAGCCCCATTGCCGGGACTAGCGGGAGGAGCACCAAAAACATTCAGTACTTC | CSASPIAGTSGRSTKNIQYF
few | TRBJ2-7 | TRBV6-2/TRBV6-3 | - | TGTGCCAGCGTCCCTGGGGGAGAGACCTACGAGCAGTACTTC | CASVPGGETYEQYF
- | TRBJ1-4 | TRBV12-3/TRBV12-4 | - | TGTGCCAGCAGTTTGCCAGGAGAGCCCCGTAATGAAAAACTGTTTTTT | CASSLPGEPRNEKLFF
- | TRBJ2-1 | TRBV7-2 | TRBD2 | TGTGCCAGCAGCCCGCGGGCCTCTAGCGGGGTAGACAATGAGCAGTTCTTC | CASSPRASSGVDNEQFF
- | TRBJ1-2 | TRBV5-4 | - | TGTGCCAGCAGCCCCGGGGGGACAAGCCAGACTAACTATGGCTACACCTTC | CASSPGGTSQTNYGYTF
few | TRBJ1-1 | TRBV27 | - | TGTGCCAGCAGCGTACGGGGCCCCAACACTGAAGCTTTCTTT | CASSVRGPNTEAFF
- | TRBJ2-7 | TRBV7-9 | - | TGTGCCAGCACCCCCCGGCGGCATCCCTACGAGCAGTACTTC | CASTPRRHPYEQYF
- | TRBJ2-3 | TRBV6-6 | TRBD1 | TGTGCCAGCTTAACAACAGGGGCTAGCACAGATACGCAGTATTTT | CASLTTGASTDTQYF
- | TRBJ2-5 | TRBV20-1 | - | TGCAGTGCTTCTACACTGTTGAGTGCCGAGACCCAGTACTTC | CSASTLLSAETQYF
- | TRBJ2-3 | TRBV15 | TRBD2 | TGTGCCACCAGCGCTCCGTGGACTAGCGGGGGGGCAGGGGATACGCAGTATTTT | CATSAPWTSGGAGDTQYF
- | TRBJ2-2 | TRBV20-1 | TRBD1 | TGCAGTGCTAGAGATTCCCGACAGGGGGATCCCACCGGGGAGCTGTTTTTT | CSARDSRQGDPTGELFF
- | TRBJ2-2 | TRBV5-1 | - | TGCGCCAGCAGCATGAGGGACGGTAACACCGGGGAGCTGTTTTTT | CASSMRDGNTGELFF